This T cell receptor (beta chain) was sequenced for a study of shared clonotypes between healthy human individuals. Study-wide points: Clonotypes shared by all four sorted-subset donors had higher generation probabilities than non-shared clonotypes.

In the authors' methods: Junction-only sequences without quality scores came from ImmunoSEQ, so filtering differed. The assay was immunoSEQ multiplex PCR, and TCRdb's table has in-frame clones only and misses some. V and J calls plus clone size are reproduced from that table; the DNA served to infer D and trimming. The sample consists of approximately 340,000 clones, around four fifths of them appearing once. This clone was seen repeatedly, ten times or more. What it binds is unknown. This CDR3 is also generated by other DNA sequences in the sample. Each sample came from a Caucasian adult donor living in Nashville, Tennessee. Splitting the CD4+ cells yielded a CD45RA+ naive subset and a CD45RA-negative memory subset. The CDR3 extends over 13 amino acids. Trimming took 0 bases from V and 3 from J, leaving 5 bases between them. Germline CDR1 reads SGHDT; CDR2 reads YYEEEE.

The sample was memory CD4+ T cells sorted from blood. The sample's subset: CD45RA-negative fraction. The receptor was derived from a man aged 25-45 years in good health. This chain uses TRBV5-6 with TRBJ2-3; unclear D gene. CDR3 sequence reads: CASSLDRTDTQYF. As DNA, the CDR3 is TGTGCCAGCAGCTTGGATCGTACAGATACGCAGTATTTT.